The clone carrying this T cell receptor (beta chain) shows up as medium-sized by frequency. As yet, its antigen is unknown. TRB rearrangements were amplified by touch-down multiplex PCR with mixed TRB-A/B primers. TCRdb re-called the multiplex PCR reads; one entry per CDR3 protein, DNA not given. The sample spans roughly 3,000 distinct CDR3 sequences; the ten largest clones claim under 20%. Per the germline V gene, CDR1 is DFQATT and CDR2 is SNEGSKA (reference sequence). The CDR3 sequence is 13 residues long. Each sample's input was 200 to 300 ng genomic DNA, 38,000 or so genome equivalents. This entry is derived from a study of T cell clusters in autoimmune cytopenias. Across the whole study: A median of around 50,000 TRB reads per sample yielded a median roughly 2,500 distinct clonotypes. Study-wide points: Primary autoimmune cytopenia patients appeared to lack physiological T cell clusters present in healthy donors. TRB repertoire shifts in secondary cytopenia and chronic lymphocytic leukemia mostly reflected lymphoma, not autoimmunity. The cluster-lack signature was not seen for secondary cytopenia versus chronic lymphocytic leukemia.

The chain combines TRBV20-1 with TRBJ2-7. The clonotype originates from a human donor with an autoimmune cytopenia, with autoimmune hepatitis or in good health (not recorded which). The sample was peripheral blood. CDR3 loop: CSARASVWDEQYF.